A single sample gave rise to the 5 T cell receptor beta chains below, sequenced in a study of T cells in Graves' hyperthyroidism and ophthalmopathy. Using RNA transcripts as the source, TCR beta CDR3 regions were amplified. The TCR CDR3 first-round RT-PCR relied on the HTBI primer set. TCRdb reprocessed the multiplex PCR reads with MiXCR, giving one entry per CDR3 protein. Altogether 400,000 to 600,000 distinct CDR3 sequences are present, approximately 16% being singletons, with the ten largest covering approximately 32%. The sample consisted of blood. These TCRs come from a woman aged 25 to 39 with Graves' ophthalmopathy.

This chain links TRBV11-2 with TRBJ2-1; TRBD2 might be the D (5 bases). Trimming shortened V by 0 bases and J by 7 bases, and 13 bases separated the two germline ends. The CDR3 is made up of 15 amino acids. The germline V gene has CDR1 SGHAT and CDR2 FQNNGV. CDR3 sequence reads: CASSLEPEAYNEQFF. CDR3 in DNA: TGTGCCAGCAGCTTAGAGCCGGAGGCGTATAATGAGCAGTTCTTC. The full variable domain, rest sourced from reference TRBV11-2 and TRBJ2-1, is EAGVAQSPRYKIIEKRQSVAFWCNPISGHATLYWYQQILGQGPKLLIQFQNNGVVDDSQLPKDRFSAERLKGVDSTLKIQPAKLEDSAVYLCASSLEPEAYNEQFFGPGTRLTVL.

The chain uses TRBV5-4 and TRBJ2-1, with D possibly matching TRBD2 (7 bases). V was trimmed by 0 bases and J by 1 base, leaving 14 bases between them. The CDR3 is 17 amino acids. CDR1 SGHNT and CDR2 YYREEE come from the germline V gene (reference sequence). As DNA, the CDR3 is TGTGCCAGCAGCTTGGGGGGGGGGGCTAGGTCCTACAATGAGCAGTTCTTC. Amino acid sequence: CASSLGGGARSYNEQFF.

V is TRBV6-2 or TRBV6-3 and J is TRBJ2-3; D may be TRBD2 (6 bases). The CDR3 has 18 amino acids. CDR1 is MNHEY, CDR2 SVGEGT, per germline. The V end was cut by 3 bases, the J end by 0 bases, with 19 bases between. DNA for the CDR3: TGTGCCAGCAGTTATAAGTTACCACCCAGCGGGAGCACAGATACGCAGTATTTT. It translates to CASSYKLPPSGSTDTQYF.

V and J are TRBV20-1 and TRBJ2-2; 8 nucleotides line up with TRBD2. V lost 3 bases and J lost 6; bases outside the gene matches: 9. There are 15 residues in the CDR3. Germline V lookup: CDR1 DFQATT, CDR2 SNEGSKA (reference sequence). The CDR3 protein is CSASQAGETAGELFF. The CDR3 DNA is TGCAGTGCTAGTCAAGCGGGAGAGACGGCCGGGGAGCTGTTTTTT.

In this sample, this clonotype turned up many times. The chain recombines TRBV11-1 with TRBJ2-1; 7 positions agree with TRBD1. The V gene's germline CDR1 is SGHAT and CDR2 FQDESV (reference sequence). With V trimmed by 5 bases and J by 5 bases, 12 bases remained unmatched. The CDR3 is made up of 16 amino acids. The CDR3 DNA is TGTGCCAGCAGCCCACGCTGGACAGGATCAGACAATGAGCAGTTCTTC. This gives the protein CASSPRWTGSDNEQFF.